Each of the 27 T cell receptor beta chains below was sequenced from the same sample in a study of shared clonotypes between healthy human individuals. Assay: immunoSEQ multiplex PCR; the TCRdb copy retains only in-frame clones and omits some. The sample has over a million clones, around 78% seen once. The sample taken for sequencing was memory CD4+ T cells from PBMCs. This sample's subset: CD45RA-negative fraction. All receptors derive from a man between 18 and 35 years old in good health. Some clones in this sample may be carry-over from other donors' samples.

This clone occurred many times. The J gene is TRBJ2-1, the V gene TRBV6-4, with no clear D. The CDR3 sequence is 14 residues long. Germline CDR1 is MRHNA and CDR2 is SNTAGT. Trimming cost V 3 bases and J 8 bases, with 14 bases left between them. In nucleotides, the CDR3 is TGTGCCAGCAGTGAAAACTCCTTAAACTATGAGCAGTTCTTC. It codes for CASSENSLNYEQFF.

In this sample, this clone turned up a few times. The chain is built from TRBV27 and TRBJ2-2; unclear D gene. The germline CDR1 and CDR2 sequences are MNHEY and SMNVEV (reference sequence). The V gene lost 6 bases and the J gene lost 5 bases, with 7 bases spanning the gap. This CDR3 spans 12 amino acids. The DNA of the CDR3 is TGTGCCAGCAGCCGGATTACCGGGGAGCTGTTTTTT. This translates into CASSRITGELFF.

This chain connects TRBV19 to TRBJ2-1; TRBD1 might be the D (5 bases). Trimming left V 10 bases short and J 6 bases short, with 19 bases between. Per germline, CDR1 LNHDA and CDR2 SQIVND (reference sequence). The CDR3 sequence is 14 residues long. CDR3 sequence (DNA): TGTGCCACCAAGCGACAGTATATGGGCAATGAGCAGTTCTTC. This sequence encodes CATKRQYMGNEQFF.

V and J are TRBV28 and TRBJ1-1; D not certain. Trimming took 6 bases from V and 1 from J, leaving 15 bases between them. This CDR3 has 15 amino acids. Germline CDR1 MDHEN, CDR2 SYDVKM. This CDR3 reads CASSISLTQNTEAFF. The CDR3, as DNA: TGTGCCAGCAGCATTTCCCTGACACAGAACACTGAAGCTTTCTTT. The variable domain in full, with the rest retrieved from reference TRBV28 and TRBJ1-1, is DVKVTQSSRYLVKRTGEKVFLECVQDMDHENMFWYRQDPGLGLRLIYFSYDVKMKEKGDIPEGYSVSREKKERFSLILESASTNQTSMYLCASSISLTQNTEAFFGQGTRLTVV.

In regard to this clone: This sequence is one base from a far larger clone and is likely a read error. The V call is TRBV25-1, the J call TRBJ1-2, with D possibly matching TRBD1 (5 bases). Germline V gives CDR1 MGHDK, CDR2 SYGVNS. This CDR3 region has 11 residues. Trimming pared 7 bases from V and 12 bases from J, leaving 15 bases between. CDR3 sequence (DNA): TGTGCCAGCACCGAAGGGGAAAGCCACACCTTC. It is translated as CASTEGESHTF.

The chain carries TRBV19 and TRBJ2-1; D may be TRBD2 (5 bases). CDR3 length equals 13 residues. Trimming removed 4 bases at V and 7 bases at J, with 11 bases between. CDR1 and CDR2 (germline): LNHDA, SQIVND (reference sequence). The CDR3 DNA follows: TGTGCCAGTAGTAACACCGGCGGGAATGAGCAGTTCTTC. This sequence encodes CASSNTGGNEQFF.

For this clone: At the DNA level, this CDR3 is encoded by other sequences in the same sample as well. The chain has TRBV6-1 and TRBJ1-1, with 7 bases matching TRBD1. The CDR3 spans 13 residues. V shed 4 bases and J 2 bases; nucleotides not matched to a gene: 1. The germline CDR1 and CDR2 sequences are MNHNS and SASEGT. CDR3 bases: TGTGCCAGCAGTGGACAGGGAAACACTGAAGCTTTCTTT. Translation gives CASSGQGNTEAFF.

CDR3 DNA: TGTGCCTCCGATTTAGGTTATTGGTTATCGGGAAACACCATATATTTT. Translating gives CASDLGYWLSGNTIYF. The chain links TRBV5-8 to TRBJ1-3, with no clear D. CDR1 and CDR2 from the germline V gene are SGHTS and YDEGEE. CDR3 length: 16 residues. The V gene lost 10 bases and the J gene lost 4 bases, with 24 bases spanning the gap.

This clone was detected a few times. V gene TRBV6-5 combines with J gene TRBJ2-7; D is uncertain. The CDR3 contains 14 residues. The germline V gene encodes CDR1 MNHEY and CDR2 SVGAGI. Trimming left V 2 bases short and J 5 bases short, with 13 bases between. CDR3 amino acids: CASSYALSHHEQYF. DNA of the CDR3: TGTGCCAGCAGTTACGCCCTAAGCCATCACGAGCAGTACTTC.

The chain uses TRBV2 and TRBJ1-2; tentatively, D is TRBD1 (5 bases). CDR1 SNHLY and CDR2 FYNNEI come from the germline V gene. V lost 2 bases and J lost 3, with 13 bases in between. This CDR3 is 15 amino acids long. The CDR3 bases are TGTGCCAGCAGTGAAATCTCGGGGGATGACTATGGCTACACCTTC. Amino acids: CASSEISGDDYGYTF.

This clone was detected only a few times. The same CDR3 is also encoded by other DNA sequences in this sample. The DNA of the CDR3 is TGCGCCAGCAGCTTGGGACAGGGGGCTTACGAGCAGTACTTC. Amino acid sequence: CASSLGQGAYEQYF. The genes are TRBV5-1 and TRBJ2-7, with 10 bases fitting TRBD1. Germline V gene lookup returns CDR1 SGHRS and CDR2 YFSETQ. The ends lost 0 bases at V and 4 bases at J; junction bases unmatched: 1. The CDR3 covers 14 residues.

This clone was seen only once. The rearrangement joins TRBV19 to TRBJ1-5; no clear D. Trimming stripped 3 bases from V and 4 bases from J, with 13 bases between. CDR1 and CDR2 (germline): LNHDA, SQIVND (reference sequence). The CDR3 totals 15 residues. For the CDR3, the DNA is TGTGCCAGTAGTATGTTCCATATACCTAATCAGCCCCAGCATTTT. It codes for CASSMFHIPNQPQHF.

This rearrangement joins TRBV6-1 to TRBJ2-6, with D perhaps being TRBD1 or TRBD2 (5 bases each). The CDR3 sequence is 14 residues long. Germline-derived CDR1 and CDR2 are MNHNS and SASEGT. V dropped 6 bases and J dropped 4 bases, with 10 bases sitting between them. In DNA, the CDR3 is TGTGCCAGCAGCGGGGCCGGAGGGGCCAACGTCCTGACTTTC. This encodes CASSGAGGANVLTF.

The J gene is TRBJ2-3, the V gene TRBV10-3; 10 nucleotides line up with TRBD1. The ends lost 4 bases at V and 4 bases at J; junction bases unmatched: 5. The CDR3 loop spans 15 amino acids. Germline CDR1 and CDR2: ENHRY and SYGVKD. CDR3 loop: CAISGGTGEADTQYF. The CDR3 region has the DNA TGTGCCATCAGTGGTGGGACAGGGGAAGCAGATACGCAGTATTTT.

This clone came up once. This same CDR3 is encoded by further DNA sequences in the sample. This sequence joins TRBV9 and TRBJ2-3; no firm D call. Between the trimmed V and J ends, which lost 0 bases and 0 bases, there was a span of 5 bases. Germline-derived CDR1 and CDR2 are SGDLS and YYNGEE. The CDR3 extends over 14 amino acids. CDR3 in DNA: TGTGCCAGCAGCGTAGTTGGTAGCACAGATACGCAGTATTTT. Translation gives CASSVVGSTDTQYF.

J is TRBJ2-1 and V is TRBV30, with D uncertain. This CDR3 contains 11 residues. CDR1 GTSNPN and CDR2 SVGIG come from the germline V gene (reference sequence). Trimming pared 1 base from V and 8 bases from J, leaving 6 bases between. Here the CDR3 DNA reads TGTGCCTGGAGTGGCCTTGATGAGCAGTTCTTC. This translates into CAWSGLDEQFF.

The chain recombines TRBV2 with TRBJ1-1, with a weak D call TRBD1 (5 bases). The CDR3 is 14 residues long. Between the trimmed V and J ends, which lost 6 bases and 0 bases, there was a span of 11 bases. The germline V gene has CDR1 SNHLY and CDR2 FYNNEI. Written as DNA, the CDR3 is TGTGCCAGCAGGCACAGGACCTTGAACACTGAAGCTTTCTTT. Translating it yields CASRHRTLNTEAFF.

The J gene is TRBJ1-5, the V gene TRBV5-8, with no clear D. V lost 2 bases and J 7 bases, leaving 7 bases between the germline ends. CDR1 and CDR2 (germline): SGHTS, YDEGEE. This CDR3 contains 12 residues. CDR3 DNA: TGTGCCAGCAGCTTTGGGAGCCAGCCCCAGCATTTT. Its protein is CASSFGSQPQHF.

In this sample, this clone turned up once. A much larger clone is a single base away; this may be a read error. The chain uses TRBV5-6 and TRBJ2-1, with 7 bases fitting TRBD1. V lost 0 bases to trimming and J lost 6 bases; unmatched junction nucleotides: 3. This CDR3 contains 14 residues. Germline V lookup: CDR1 SGHDT, CDR2 YYEEEE. CDR3 sequence (DNA): TGTGCCAGCAGCTTGGGGGCAGGGGGCAATGAGCAGTTCTTC. Translating gives CASSLGAGGNEQFF. Variable domain in full (rest from reference TRBV5-6 and TRBJ2-1): DAGVTQSPTHLIKTRGQQVTLRCSPKSGHDTVSWYQQALGQGPQFIFQYYEEEERQRGNFPDRFSGHQFPNYSSELNVNALLLGDSALYLCASSLGAGGNEQFFGPGTRLTVL.

The rearrangement uses TRBV30 and TRBJ1-5; D is possibly TRBD1 (6 bases). The CDR3 has 13 amino acids. CDR1 and CDR2 (germline): GTSNPN, SVGIG (reference sequence). The V end was cut by 4 bases, the J end by 3 bases, with 10 bases between. CDR3 sequence (DNA): TGTGCCTGGAACGGGGGGCCCAATCAGCCCCAGCATTTT. Translated: CAWNGGPNQPQHF.

There are a few counts of this clone. The chain carries TRBV5-8 and TRBJ2-1; 8 bases align to TRBD2. The CDR3 length is 13 residues. J was trimmed by 15 bases and V by 6 bases; bases with no gene match: 14. Per the germline V gene, CDR1 is SGHTS and CDR2 is YDEGEE. In DNA, the CDR3 is TGTGCCAGCATCCCTCCCGGGGGGGTATATGGGTTCTTC. Translating it yields CASIPPGGVYGFF.

The chain carries TRBV6-1 and TRBJ2-7; the D is unclear. Germline lookup yields CDR1 MNHNS and CDR2 SASEGT. With 7 bases removed from V and 0 bases from J, the gap between germline ends came to 7 bases. The CDR3 is 12 amino acids. In DNA form, the CDR3 reads TGTGCCAGCATGTCAGACTCCTACGAGCAGTACTTC. Encoded protein: CASMSDSYEQYF.

A remark on this clone: Distinct nucleotide sequences in the sample also encode this CDR3. The chain links TRBV5-1 to TRBJ1-4; 9 bases agree with TRBD1. The CDR3 length is 14 residues. The ends lost 4 bases at V and 8 bases at J; junction bases unmatched: 6. Germline CDR1 reads SGHRS; CDR2 reads YFSETQ. DNA for the CDR3: TGCGCCAGCAGCCCCGACAGGGGGAACGAAAAACTGTTTTTT. It specifies CASSPDRGNEKLFF. The variable domain in full, completed from reference TRBV5-1 and TRBJ1-4, reads KAGVTQTPRYLIKTRGQQVTLSCSPISGHRSVSWYQQTPGQGLQFLFEYFSETQRNKGNFPGRFSGRQFSNSRSEMNVSTLELGDSALYLCASSPDRGNEKLFFGSGTQLSVL.

V usage is TRBV5-1 and J usage is TRBJ1-2; no definite D call. V dropped 0 bases and J dropped 8 bases, with 11 bases sitting between them. The CDR3 has 13 amino acids. Looked up from germline, CDR1 is SGHRS and CDR2 is YFSETQ. CDR3 in amino acids: CASSLVRAQGYTF. The CDR3 DNA sequence: TGCGCCAGCAGCTTGGTCCGGGCTCAAGGCTACACCTTC.

V usage is TRBV5-6 and J usage is TRBJ1-1; tentatively, D is TRBD1 (6 bases). The CDR3 length is 15 residues. Germline V gene lookup returns CDR1 SGHDT and CDR2 YYEEEE. V dropped 5 bases and J dropped 7 bases, with 21 bases sitting between them. CDR3 nucleotide sequence: TGTGCCAGCAGTTTTTTTGGGGGCAAGGTTAATGAAGCTTTCTTT. This codes for CASSFFGGKVNEAFF.

A single count supports this clone. This chain's CDR3 is CASSQTGLRGYTF. CDR3 nucleotide sequence: TGTGCCAGCAGTCAGACAGGGCTGCGTGGCTACACCTTC. The chain has TRBV28 and TRBJ1-2; TRBD1 agrees at 7 bases. The CDR3 extends over 13 amino acids. Germline CDR1 reads MDHEN; CDR2 reads SYDVKM. The junction had 7 bases not matched to a gene; V was cut back by 5 bases and J by 7 bases.

This chain links TRBV11-2 with TRBJ2-7; 7 bases line up with TRBD1. Germline values: CDR1 SGHAT, CDR2 FQNNGV. The CDR3 extends over 12 amino acids. The V segment lost 7 bases and the J segment 6 bases; nucleotides outside the gene matches: 6. CDR3 protein: CASTLQGSEQYF. The DNA for the CDR3 is TGTGCCAGCACGCTACAGGGGAGCGAGCAGTACTTC.